Presented here are 21 T cell receptor beta chains from one specimen sequenced in a study of technical replicates of blood from a few donors. TCRdb's table, derived via immunoSEQ multiplex PCR, lists solely in-frame clones and lacks some. The sample contains some 62,000 clones, around 87% of which appear only once. Specimen: PBMCs. The source is a human donor in good health. Some clones in this sample may be carry-over from other donors' samples.

This clone was observed a few times. The V gene is TRBV13, the J gene TRBJ2-7; 10 bases fit TRBD2. The germline gives CDR1 PRHDT, CDR2 FYEKMQ (reference sequence). The CDR3 has 15 residues. V lost 4 bases to trimming and J lost 8 bases; unmatched junction nucleotides: 11. CDR3 sequence reads: CASSSNSGGPSQQYF. The CDR3 DNA is TGTGCCAGCAGCTCTAATAGCGGGGGGCCTTCCCAGCAGTACTTC.

V usage is TRBV19 and J usage is TRBJ1-2; a weak D match, TRBD1 (6 bases). The germline gives CDR1 LNHDA, CDR2 SQIVND (reference sequence). The V end lost 7 bases, the J end lost 0 bases, and 12 bases lay between the germline ends. This CDR3 region has 14 residues. In DNA form, the CDR3 reads TGTGCCAGTAATTCCGGGACAACTAACTATGGCTACACCTTC. This gives the protein CASNSGTTNYGYTF.

This chain links TRBV18 with TRBJ2-2, with 7 bases lining up with TRBD2. CDR1 is KGHSH and CDR2 is LQKENI in the germline V gene. V shed 1 base, J shed 0 bases, and the junction held 5 bases outside the gene matches. The CDR3 covers 17 residues. Here the CDR3 DNA reads TGTGCCAGCTCACCACTAAGCGGGGCCGCGAACACCGGGGAGCTGTTTTTT. Its translation is CASSPLSGAANTGELFF.

This clone occurred a few times. The chain couples TRBV29-1 to TRBJ1-1; the D is unclear. V lost 3 bases and J lost 4, with 9 bases in between. The CDR3 runs to 12 residues. Germline assignment: CDR1 SQVTM and CDR2 ANQGSEA. CDR3 nucleotides: TGCAGCGTTGAGGGGAGAGGCACTGAAGCTTTCTTT. Its protein is CSVEGRGTEAFF.

The chain uses TRBV29-1 and TRBJ2-1; TRBD2 agrees at 8 bases. In germline, CDR1 is SQVTM, CDR2 ANQGSEA. V shed 1 base and J 0 bases; nucleotides not matched to a gene: 11. The CDR3 extends over 18 amino acids. The DNA of the CDR3 is TGCAGCGTTGAAGGGGTAAGGAGCGGGAGCTTCTCCTACAATGAGCAGTTCTTC. It translates to CSVEGVRSGSFSYNEQFF.

This rearrangement joins TRBV5-1 to TRBJ2-7; 7 nucleotides match TRBD2. The V gene end was trimmed by 4 bases and the J gene end by 4 bases; junction bases not matched to a gene: 11. Germline assignment: CDR1 SGHRS and CDR2 YFSETQ. This CDR3 is built from 15 residues. The CDR3 region has the DNA TGCGCCAGCAGCCCAACGGGGGGTATGGGTTACGAGCAGTACTTC. Translated: CASSPTGGMGYEQYF.

This rearrangement joins TRBV7-8 to TRBJ2-2; D uncertain. The CDR3 spans 14 residues. Germline V CDR1 and CDR2: SGHVS, FQNEAQ. The V end was cut by 1 base, the J end by 4 bases, with 7 bases between. CDR3 amino acids: CASSLGWPTGELFF. DNA of the CDR3: TGTGCCAGCAGCTTAGGCTGGCCCACCGGGGAGCTGTTTTTT.

The V call is TRBV2, the J call TRBJ2-7, with D possibly TRBD2 on 5 matching bases. CDR3 length: 15 residues. V lost 4 bases and J lost 0, with 13 bases in between. Germline CDR1 reads SNHLY; CDR2 reads FYNNEI. CDR3: CASSGNGLISYEQYF. The CDR3 nucleotides are TGTGCCAGCAGTGGGAACGGACTGATCTCCTACGAGCAGTACTTC.

The chain employs TRBV7-8 and TRBJ2-7; 9 nucleotides line up with TRBD1. Germline-derived CDR1 and CDR2 are SGHVS and FQNEAQ. V trimming: 4 bases; J trimming: 6 bases; junction bases outside the gene matches: 7. The CDR3 contains 14 residues. CDR3 in DNA: TGTGCCAGCAGCTCCGGACAGGGGTATGGCGAGCAGTACTTC. Its translation is CASSSGQGYGEQYF.

The chain links TRBV5-6 to TRBJ1-2; TRBD1 might be the D (5 bases). Trimming took 4 bases from V and 4 from J, leaving 17 bases between them. Germline V gives CDR1 SGHDT, CDR2 YYEEEE. The CDR3 loop spans 15 amino acids. This CDR3 is CASSHVQGGPYGYTF. CDR3 nucleotide sequence: TGTGCCAGCAGCCACGTCCAGGGAGGTCCCTATGGCTACACCTTC.

This chain links TRBV6-1 with TRBJ1-1, with 7 bases aligning to TRBD1. CDR1 and CDR2 from the germline V gene are MNHNS and SASEGT. This CDR3 has 16 amino acids. J was trimmed by 0 bases and V by 0 bases; bases with no gene match: 4. This CDR3 is CASSEAYGTVNTEAFF. The DNA of the CDR3 is TGTGCCAGCAGTGAAGCCTATGGGACAGTGAACACTGAAGCTTTCTTT.

The chain joins TRBV6-5 to TRBJ1-2; 7 nucleotides match TRBD1. The CDR3 sequence is 12 residues long. Looked up from germline, CDR1 is MNHEY and CDR2 is SVGAGI. V lost 2 bases and J lost 7; bases outside the gene matches: 1. CDR3 sequence (DNA): TGTGCCAGCAGTTACACAGGGGCTGGCTACACCTTC. Translation gives CASSYTGAGYTF.

Concerning this clone: Distinct nucleotide sequences in the sample also encode this CDR3. The chain has TRBV6-1 and TRBJ1-2, with 9 positions matching TRBD1. V gave up 2 bases and J gave up 1 base; unmatched junction bases: 2. Germline V gives CDR1 MNHNS, CDR2 SASEGT. This CDR3 spans 15 amino acids. This chain's CDR3 is CASSETGQGNYGYTF. In DNA form, the CDR3 reads TGTGCCAGCAGTGAAACGGGACAGGGTAACTATGGCTACACCTTC.

The V gene is TRBV5-1, the J gene TRBJ2-3, with D possibly being TRBD1 (6 bases). Trimming removed 0 bases at V and 6 bases at J, with 20 bases between. In germline, CDR1 is SGHRS, CDR2 YFSETQ. This CDR3 is 17 amino acids long. The CDR3 coding sequence is TGCGCCAGCAGCTTGGGTGTCGTTGGGGGCCAGGGGGATACGCAGTATTTT. Its protein product is CASSLGVVGGQGDTQYF.

This clone has a handful of counts. This rearrangement joins TRBV7-9 to TRBJ2-1; 11 bases are a match to TRBD2. This CDR3 is built from 16 residues. With 5 bases clipped from V and 2 bases from J, the junction kept 5 bases outside the gene matches. CDR1 is SEHNR and CDR2 is FQNEAQ in the germline V gene (reference sequence). The CDR3 nucleotides read TGTGCCAGCAGCGGGTTAGCGGGAGGGCCCTACAATGAGCAGTTCTTC. Translated: CASSGLAGGPYNEQFF.

This chain joins TRBV19 and TRBJ2-2, with 8 bases that match TRBD1. V lost 5 bases to trimming and J lost 6 bases; unmatched junction nucleotides: 2. Germline V lookup: CDR1 LNHDA, CDR2 SQIVND (reference sequence). The CDR3 spans 13 residues. The CDR3 sequence is CASSAQGAGELFF. The DNA for the CDR3 is TGTGCCAGTAGTGCACAGGGGGCCGGGGAGCTGTTTTTT.

The chain joins TRBV19 to TRBJ2-7, with 9 bases aligning to TRBD2. This CDR3 is 15 amino acids long. Trimming removed 4 bases from V and 3 bases from J; junction bases left unmatched: 7. Germline V lookup: CDR1 LNHDA, CDR2 SQIVND (reference sequence). In DNA, the CDR3 is TGTGCCAGTAGTACATTTAGCGGGAGTAACTACGAGCAGTACTTC. This encodes CASSTFSGSNYEQYF. Drawing the rest from reference TRBV19 and TRBJ2-7, the complete variable domain is DGGITQSPKYLFRKEGQNVTLSCEQNLNHDAMYWYRQDPGQGLRLIYYSQIVNDFQKGDIAEGYSVSREKKESFPLTVTSAQKNPTAFYLCASSTFSGSNYEQYFGPGTRLTVT.

The chain employs TRBV4-3 and TRBJ2-2; 8 bases align to TRBD2. The germline gives CDR1 LGHNA, CDR2 YSLEER. The CDR3 contains 17 residues. V gave up 4 bases and J gave up 7 bases; unmatched junction bases: 14. The CDR3 region has the DNA TGCGCCAGCAGCCCTTTGGGAGTAGCGGGATCGGGCGGGGAGCTGTTTTTT. Translating it yields CASSPLGVAGSGGELFF.

This chain links TRBV12-5 with TRBJ2-2, with 10 bases aligning to TRBD1. V lost 5 bases, J lost 7 bases, and 10 bases stayed unmatched. Germline lookup yields CDR1 LGHNT and CDR2 FRNRAP. This CDR3 region has 16 residues. CDR3 bases: TGTGCTAGTGGTCCGCGACAGGGGGCGCATATCGGGGAGCTGTTTTTT. Its translation: CASGPRQGAHIGELFF.

The chain carries TRBV9 and TRBJ1-2; TRBD1 agrees at 9 bases. The CDR3 totals 14 residues. V was pared by 4 bases and J by 1 base, with 2 bases of the junction left unmatched. From germline, CDR1 is SGDLS and CDR2 YYNGEE. CDR3 DNA: TGTGCCAGCAGCAAGGGACAGGGTAACTATGGCTACACCTTC. As protein: CASSKGQGNYGYTF.

The CDR3 DNA follows: TGTGCCAGCAGTGCATACCAGCGCAATGGCTACACCTTC. Translating gives CASSAYQRNGYTF. The V and J genes are TRBV2 and TRBJ1-2; no definite D call. The V gene lost 4 bases and the J gene lost 6 bases, with 12 bases spanning the gap. Germline-derived CDR1 and CDR2 are SNHLY and FYNNEI. The CDR3 runs to 13 residues.